The 18 T cell receptor beta chains listed next were all sequenced from one sample in a study of T cell responses to AZD1222 COVID-19 vaccine. Profiled with immunoSEQ multiplex PCR; TCRdb holds only in-frame clones, not every one. The table records under 200,000 clones, just over 90% of them present only once. The sequences come from peripheral blood, collected on day 0 of AZD1222 vaccination. These receptors all come from an adult in good health.

This clone was detected a few times. The chain uses TRBV2 and TRBJ2-5; D not certain. In germline, CDR1 is SNHLY, CDR2 FYNNEI. V lost 3 bases to trimming and J lost 5 bases, with 10 bases between them. The CDR3 spans 13 residues. The CDR3 region is CASSDVLGETQYF. The DNA for the CDR3 is TGTGCCAGCAGTGATGTCTTAGGGGAGACCCAGTACTTC. Full variable domain (remainder filled in from reference TRBV2 and TRBJ2-5): EPEVTQTPSHQVTQMGQEVILRCVPISNHLYFYWYRQILGQKVEFLVSFYNNEISEKSEIFDDQFSVERPDGSNFTLKIRSTKLEDSAMYFCASSDVLGETQYFGPGTRLLVL.

The CDR3: CASSLRNSNQPQHF. The CDR3 coding sequence is TGCGCCAGCAGCCTAAGGAATAGCAATCAGCCCCAGCATTTT. The chain carries TRBV4-1 and TRBJ1-5; D gene unclear. This CDR3 is 14 amino acids long. Germline V gene lookup returns CDR1 MGHRA and CDR2 YSYEKL. Trimming cost V 4 bases and J 0 bases, with 7 bases left between them.

The chain carries TRBV4-1 and TRBJ2-7; 9 bases align to TRBD1. The length of the CDR3 is 13 residues. J lost 6 bases, V lost 4 bases, and 4 bases had no gene match. Germline V CDR1 and CDR2: MGHRA, YSYEKL. The DNA for the CDR3 is TGCGCCAGCAGCCCTGGGACAGGGTCCGAGCAGTACTTC. It is translated as CASSPGTGSEQYF.

The chain has TRBV27 and TRBJ2-7; 7 positions match TRBD2. Germline trimming cut 4 bases from V and 6 bases from J; bases unmatched to any gene: 9. This CDR3 has 14 amino acids. Germline V CDR1 and CDR2: MNHEY, SMNVEV (reference sequence). This CDR3 is CASSSKERGPEQYF. The CDR3 DNA reads as TGTGCCAGCAGTTCAAAGGAGCGGGGACCCGAGCAGTACTTC.

The chain combines TRBV6-5 with TRBJ1-1; a weak D match, TRBD1 (6 bases). Germline V lookup: CDR1 MNHEY, CDR2 SVGAGI. Trimming pared 6 bases from V and 3 bases from J, leaving 11 bases between. This CDR3 spans 13 amino acids. The CDR3 bases are TGTGCCAGCAGCTGGGGGCTCGACACTGAAGCTTTCTTT. It translates to CASSWGLDTEAFF.

V gene TRBV5-8 combines with J gene TRBJ1-1; D not certain. Germline CDR1 SGHTS, CDR2 YDEGEE. V dropped 5 bases and J dropped 4 bases, with 24 bases sitting between them. This CDR3 comprises 17 residues. The CDR3 protein is CASRRPRRAARSTEAFF. CDR3 in DNA: TGTGCCAGCAGGAGACCACGGAGGGCTGCAAGGTCCACTGAAGCTTTCTTT.

The chain uses TRBV7-9 and TRBJ2-2; D may match TRBD1 or TRBD2 (7 bases each). V was cut by 4 bases and J by 5 bases, with 17 bases left in between. The CDR3 sequence is 16 residues long. From germline, CDR1 is SEHNR and CDR2 FQNEAQ (reference sequence). For the CDR3, the DNA is TGTGCCAGCAGCTCCAGGGGGAGGGTATGGACCGGGGAGCTGTTTTTT. Its protein is CASSSRGRVWTGELFF.

The chain is built from TRBV4-2 and TRBJ1-1; unclear D gene. The CDR3 totals 15 residues. Per the germline V gene, CDR1 is LGHNA and CDR2 is YNFKEQ. The ends were cut back, 2 bases at V and 1 base at J, with 11 bases in the middle. CDR3 DNA sequence: TGTGCCAGCAGCCAAACCCGTGCAGCGAACACTGAAGCTTTCTTT. Translated, it gives CASSQTRAANTEAFF.

The genes are TRBV9 and TRBJ1-4; 7 nucleotides match TRBD1. The CDR3 runs to 13 residues. V lost 6 bases, J lost 2 bases, and 1 base stayed unmatched. CDR1 and CDR2 from the germline V gene are SGDLS and YYNGEE. CDR3: CASTRGTNEKLFF. Here the CDR3 DNA reads TGTGCCAGCACCAGGGGGACTAATGAAAAACTGTTTTTT.

The CDR3 spells CAIGSKERTTDTQYF. The CDR3 DNA reads as TGTGCCATCGGGTCTAAAGAGCGGACCACAGATACGCAGTATTTT. This sequence joins TRBV10-3 and TRBJ2-3, with D perhaps TRBD2 (5 bases). The CDR3 runs 15 residues. Germline V gene lookup returns CDR1 ENHRY and CDR2 SYGVKD. Trimming removed 8 bases from V and 2 bases from J, with 17 bases in between.

The chain couples TRBV25-1 to TRBJ2-5; no reliable D call. The length of the CDR3 is 15 residues. V lost 3 bases, J lost 1 base, and 12 bases lay in between. The V gene's germline CDR1 is MGHDK and CDR2 SYGVNS. DNA of the CDR3: TGTGCCAGCAGTGACCCCGTCCCCCCCCAAGAGACCCAGTACTTC. Translated, it gives CASSDPVPPQETQYF.

The rearrangement uses TRBV27 and TRBJ1-2, with a weak D call TRBD1 (6 bases). V lost 3 bases and J lost 4, with 12 bases in between. The length of the CDR3 is 14 residues. Germline-derived CDR1 and CDR2 are MNHEY and SMNVEV (reference sequence). CDR3 loop: CASSFTGAGYGYTF. The CDR3 nucleotides are TGTGCCAGCAGTTTCACGGGGGCGGGCTATGGCTACACCTTC.

The chain combines TRBV5-1 with TRBJ2-5, with 16 bases identical to TRBD2. CDR3 length: 17 amino acids. Losses at the gene ends were 4 bases for V and 4 bases for J; bases not matched to a gene: 7. Germline V gives CDR1 SGHRS, CDR2 YFSETQ. The CDR3 nucleotides are TGCGCCAGCAGCCGCACGGGGACTAGCGGGGGGGCAGAGACCCAGTACTTC. This translates into CASSRTGTSGGAETQYF. The variable domain in full, completed from reference TRBV5-1 and TRBJ2-5, reads KAGVTQTPRYLIKTRGQQVTLSCSPISGHRSVSWYQQTPGQGLQFLFEYFSETQRNKGNFPGRFSGRQFSNSRSEMNVSTLELGDSALYLCASSRTGTSGGAETQYFGPGTRLLVL.

The V call is TRBV15, the J call TRBJ2-1; D call uncertain. V was trimmed by 5 bases and J by 9 bases, leaving 11 bases between them. The germline gives CDR1 LNHNV, CDR2 YYDKDF (reference sequence). This CDR3 region has 12 residues. This CDR3 reads CATSHSLGEQFF. CDR3 nucleotide sequence: TGTGCCACCAGCCATAGCCTGGGTGAGCAGTTCTTC.

This clone came up once. The chain has TRBV28 and TRBJ2-3; TRBD2 agrees at 10 bases. Unmatched junction bases numbered 7, after V lost 4 bases and J lost 3 bases. The CDR3 is 16 amino acids. The germline CDR1 and CDR2 sequences are MDHEN and SYDVKM. The DNA for the CDR3 is TGTGCCAGCAGTTCCTTAGCGGGAGGTGGAACAGATACGCAGTATTTT. Translating it yields CASSSLAGGGTDTQYF. Together with reference TRBV28 and TRBJ2-3, the CDR3 gives the full variable domain: DVKVTQSSRYLVKRTGEKVFLECVQDMDHENMFWYRQDPGLGLRLIYFSYDVKMKEKGDIPEGYSVSREKKERFSLILESASTNQTSMYLCASSSLAGGGTDTQYFGPGTRLTVL.

The V call is TRBV27, the J call TRBJ2-7; maybe TRBD1 (5 bases). Germline CDR1 and CDR2: MNHEY and SMNVEV (reference sequence). This CDR3 region has 13 residues. Trimming shortened V by 2 bases and J by 9 bases, and 14 bases separated the two germline ends. The CDR3: CASSLGFDSLQYF. The CDR3 region has the DNA TGTGCCAGCAGTTTAGGGTTCGACAGCCTGCAGTACTTC.

The chain is built from TRBV5-8 and TRBJ1-1, with 12 bases that match TRBD1. The junction had 6 bases not matched to a gene; V was cut back by 3 bases and J by 0 bases. Germline V lookup: CDR1 SGHTS, CDR2 YDEGEE. The CDR3 extends over 17 amino acids. CDR3 protein: CASSSGQGAPMNTEAFF. The CDR3 nucleotides are TGTGCCAGCAGCTCGGGACAGGGGGCGCCCATGAACACTGAAGCTTTCTTT.

The chain uses TRBV12-5 and TRBJ2-7, with no clear D. The CDR3 length is 11 residues. Germline V gives CDR1 LGHNT, CDR2 FRNRAP. V was clipped by 6 bases and J by 7 bases, with 10 bases between them. CDR3 residues: CASGTRTEQYF. CDR3 sequence (DNA): TGTGCTAGTGGGACAAGAACGGAGCAGTACTTC. Full variable domain (rest looked up from reference TRBV12-5 and TRBJ2-7): DARVTQTPRHKVTEMGQEVTMRCQPILGHNTVFWYRQTMMQGLELLAYFRNRAPLDDSGMPKDRFSAEMPDATLATLKIQPSEPRDSAVYFCASGTRTEQYFGPGTRLTVT.